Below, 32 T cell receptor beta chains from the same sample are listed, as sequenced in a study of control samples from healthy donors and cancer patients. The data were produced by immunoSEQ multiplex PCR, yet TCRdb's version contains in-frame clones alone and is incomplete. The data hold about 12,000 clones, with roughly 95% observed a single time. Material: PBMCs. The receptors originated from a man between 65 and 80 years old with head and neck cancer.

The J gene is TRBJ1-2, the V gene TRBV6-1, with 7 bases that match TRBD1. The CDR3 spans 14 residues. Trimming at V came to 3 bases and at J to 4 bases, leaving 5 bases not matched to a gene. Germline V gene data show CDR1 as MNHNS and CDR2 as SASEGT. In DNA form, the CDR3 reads TGTGCCAGCAGTGACGGAGCAGGGGGCTATGGCTACACCTTC. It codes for CASSDGAGGYGYTF.

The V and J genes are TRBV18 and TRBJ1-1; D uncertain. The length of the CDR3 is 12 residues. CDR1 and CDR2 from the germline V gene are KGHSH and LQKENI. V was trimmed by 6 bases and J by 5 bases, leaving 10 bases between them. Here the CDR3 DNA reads TGTGCCAGCTCCGCACCTGGAACTGAAGCTTTCTTT. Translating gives CASSAPGTEAFF.

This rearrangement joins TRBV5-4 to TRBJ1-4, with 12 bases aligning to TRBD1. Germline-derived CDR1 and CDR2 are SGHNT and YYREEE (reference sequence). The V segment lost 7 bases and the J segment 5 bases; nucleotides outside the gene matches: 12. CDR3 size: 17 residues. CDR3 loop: CASSLAGTGGTNEKLFF. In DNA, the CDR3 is TGTGCCAGCTCTCTGGCCGGGACAGGGGGCACCAATGAAAAACTGTTTTTT. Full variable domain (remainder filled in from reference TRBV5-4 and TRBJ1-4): ETGVTQSPTHLIKTRGQQVTLRCSSQSGHNTVSWYQQALGQGPQFIFQYYREEENGRGNFPPRFSGLQFPNYSSELNVNALELDDSALYLCASSLAGTGGTNEKLFFGSGTQLSVL.

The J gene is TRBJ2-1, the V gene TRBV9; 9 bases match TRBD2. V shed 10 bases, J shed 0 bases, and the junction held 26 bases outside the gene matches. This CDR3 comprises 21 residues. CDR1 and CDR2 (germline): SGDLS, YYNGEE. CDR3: CARRAGGGRTSVPSSYNEQFF. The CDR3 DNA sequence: TGTGCCCGCCGCGCGGGGGGGGGAAGGACTAGCGTCCCCAGCTCCTACAATGAGCAGTTCTTC.

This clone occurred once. This chain's CDR3 is CASSLGTGGNTEAFF. CDR3 DNA sequence: TGTGCCAGCAGCTTAGGGACAGGTGGGAACACTGAAGCTTTCTTT. The chain recombines TRBV9 with TRBJ1-1, with TRBD1 matching 8 bases. The germline gives CDR1 SGDLS, CDR2 YYNGEE. CDR3 length: 15 residues. The V gene end was trimmed by 4 bases and the J gene end by 1 base; junction bases not matched to a gene: 6.

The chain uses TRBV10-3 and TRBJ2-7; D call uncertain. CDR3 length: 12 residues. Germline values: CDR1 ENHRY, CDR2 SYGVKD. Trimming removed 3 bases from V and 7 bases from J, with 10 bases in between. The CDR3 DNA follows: TGTGCCATCAGTGAAGCCGAGTGGGAGCAGTACTTC. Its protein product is CAISEAEWEQYF.

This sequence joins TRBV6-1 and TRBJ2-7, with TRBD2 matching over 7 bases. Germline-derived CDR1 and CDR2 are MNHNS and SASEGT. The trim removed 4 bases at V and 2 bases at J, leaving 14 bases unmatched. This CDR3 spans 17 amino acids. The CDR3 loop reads CASSGFGGGPSPYEQYF. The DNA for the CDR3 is TGTGCCAGCAGTGGTTTTGGGGGAGGGCCTAGCCCCTACGAGCAGTACTTC.

CDR3 nucleotides: TGTGCCAGCAGCCAAGATGGGACTAGCGGGGGTGGAGCCAAAAACATTCAGTACTTC. Its translation is CASSQDGTSGGGAKNIQYF. This chain links TRBV3-1 (or the pseudogene TRBV3-2) with TRBJ2-4, with TRBD2 matching 14 bases. CDR3 length: 19 amino acids. The germline V gene has CDR1 LGHDT and CDR2 YNNKEL (reference sequence). Trimming at V came to 0 bases and at J to 0 bases, leaving 4 bases not matched to a gene.

The CDR3: CASSQPGGETQYF. CDR3 sequence (DNA): TGTGCCAGCAGCCAACCTGGGGGAGAGACCCAGTACTTC. The gene calls are TRBV3-1 (or the pseudogene TRBV3-2) and TRBJ2-5; D may match TRBD1 or TRBD2 (5 bases each). The CDR3 consists of 13 residues. Trimming took 2 bases from V and 4 from J, leaving 8 bases between them. Germline CDR1 reads LGHDT; CDR2 reads YNNKEL (reference sequence).

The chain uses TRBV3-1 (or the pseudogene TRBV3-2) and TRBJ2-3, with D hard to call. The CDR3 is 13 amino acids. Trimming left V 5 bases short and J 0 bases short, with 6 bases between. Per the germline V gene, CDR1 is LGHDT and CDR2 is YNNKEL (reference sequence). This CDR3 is CASSFGSTDTQYF. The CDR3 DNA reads TGTGCCAGCAGCTTCGGGAGCACAGATACGCAGTATTTT.

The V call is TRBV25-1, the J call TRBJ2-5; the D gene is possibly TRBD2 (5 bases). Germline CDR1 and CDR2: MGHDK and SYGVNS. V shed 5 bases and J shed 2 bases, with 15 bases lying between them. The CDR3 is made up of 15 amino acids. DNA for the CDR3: TGTGCCAGCAGTCCGTTCTTTGAGGGTCAAGAGACCCAGTACTTC. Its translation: CASSPFFEGQETQYF.

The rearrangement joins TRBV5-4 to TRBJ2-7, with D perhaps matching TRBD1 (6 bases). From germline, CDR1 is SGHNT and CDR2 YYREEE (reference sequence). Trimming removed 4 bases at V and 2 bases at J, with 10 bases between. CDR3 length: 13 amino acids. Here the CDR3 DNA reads TGTGCCAGCAGCCCAGGACAGCCCTACGAGCAGTACTTC. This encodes CASSPGQPYEQYF.

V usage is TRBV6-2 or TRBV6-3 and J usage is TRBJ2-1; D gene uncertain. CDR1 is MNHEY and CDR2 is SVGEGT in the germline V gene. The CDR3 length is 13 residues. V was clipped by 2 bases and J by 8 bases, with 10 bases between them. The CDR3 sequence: CASSYPNRDEQFF. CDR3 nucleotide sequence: TGTGCCAGCAGTTACCCAAACCGGGATGAGCAGTTCTTC.

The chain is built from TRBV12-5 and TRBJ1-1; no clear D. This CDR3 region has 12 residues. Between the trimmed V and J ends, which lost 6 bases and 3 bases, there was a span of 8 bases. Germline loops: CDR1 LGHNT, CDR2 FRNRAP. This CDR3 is CASGSDYTEAFF. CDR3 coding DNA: TGTGCTAGTGGATCCGACTACACTGAAGCTTTCTTT. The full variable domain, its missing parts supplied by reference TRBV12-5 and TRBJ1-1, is DARVTQTPRHKVTEMGQEVTMRCQPILGHNTVFWYRQTMMQGLELLAYFRNRAPLDDSGMPKDRFSAEMPDATLATLKIQPSEPRDSAVYFCASGSDYTEAFFGQGTRLTVV.

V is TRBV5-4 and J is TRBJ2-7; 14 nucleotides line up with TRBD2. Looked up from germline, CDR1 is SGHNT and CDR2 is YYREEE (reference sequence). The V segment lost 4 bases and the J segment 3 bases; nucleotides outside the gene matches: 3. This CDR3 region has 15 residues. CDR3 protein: CASSAGLAGVYEQYF. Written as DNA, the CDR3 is TGTGCCAGCAGCGCGGGACTAGCGGGGGTCTACGAGCAGTACTTC.

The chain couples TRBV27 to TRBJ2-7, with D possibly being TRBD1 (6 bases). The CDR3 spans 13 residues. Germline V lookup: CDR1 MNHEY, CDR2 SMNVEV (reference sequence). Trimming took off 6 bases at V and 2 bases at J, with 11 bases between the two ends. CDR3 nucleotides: TGTGCCAGCAGCGCGACAGGTACCTACGAGCAGTACTTC. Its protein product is CASSATGTYEQYF.

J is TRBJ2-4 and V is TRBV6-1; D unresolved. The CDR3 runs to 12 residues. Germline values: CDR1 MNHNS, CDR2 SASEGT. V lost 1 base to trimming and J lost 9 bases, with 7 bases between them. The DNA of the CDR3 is TGTGCCAGCAGTGAAGGGGATCCCATTCAGTACTTC. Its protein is CASSEGDPIQYF.

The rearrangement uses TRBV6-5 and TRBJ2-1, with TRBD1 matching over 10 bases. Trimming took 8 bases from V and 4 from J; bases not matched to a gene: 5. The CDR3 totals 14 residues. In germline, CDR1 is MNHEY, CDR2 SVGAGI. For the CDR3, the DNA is TGTGCCAGCGCGGCGGGACAGGGGTACAATGAGCAGTTCTTC. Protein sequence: CASAAGQGYNEQFF.

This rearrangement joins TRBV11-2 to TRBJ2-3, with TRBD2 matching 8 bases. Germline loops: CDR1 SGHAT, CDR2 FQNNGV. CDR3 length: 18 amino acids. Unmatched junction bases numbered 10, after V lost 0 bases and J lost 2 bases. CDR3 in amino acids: CASSLDSSGASYTDTQYF. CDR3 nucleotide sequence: TGTGCCAGCAGCTTAGATAGTAGCGGGGCCTCTTACACAGATACGCAGTATTTT.

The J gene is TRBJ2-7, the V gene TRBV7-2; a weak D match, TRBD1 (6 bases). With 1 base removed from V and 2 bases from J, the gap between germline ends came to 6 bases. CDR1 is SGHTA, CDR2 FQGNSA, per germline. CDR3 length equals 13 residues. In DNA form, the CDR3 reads TGTGCCAGCAGCTTAGACAGGGCCTACGAGCAGTACTTC. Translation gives CASSLDRAYEQYF.

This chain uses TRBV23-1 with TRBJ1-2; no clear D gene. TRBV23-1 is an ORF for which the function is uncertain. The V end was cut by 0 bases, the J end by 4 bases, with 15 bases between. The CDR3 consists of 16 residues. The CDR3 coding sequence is TGCGCCAGCAGTCAATCATTCGGGCTTTTCGGCTATGGCTACACCTTC. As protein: CASSQSFGLFGYGYTF.

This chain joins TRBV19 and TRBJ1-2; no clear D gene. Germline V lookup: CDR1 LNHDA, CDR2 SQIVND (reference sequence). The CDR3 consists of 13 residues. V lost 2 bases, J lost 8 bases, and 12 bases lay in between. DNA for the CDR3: TGTGCCAGTAGTATATACGGCCAGGCGGGCTACACCTTC. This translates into CASSIYGQAGYTF.

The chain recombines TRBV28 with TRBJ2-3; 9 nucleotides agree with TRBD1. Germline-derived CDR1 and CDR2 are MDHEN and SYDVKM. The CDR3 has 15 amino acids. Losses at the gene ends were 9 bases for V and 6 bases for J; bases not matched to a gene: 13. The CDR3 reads CARSLGTGRMDTQYF. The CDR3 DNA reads TGTGCCAGGAGTCTCGGGACAGGGAGGATGGATACGCAGTATTTT.

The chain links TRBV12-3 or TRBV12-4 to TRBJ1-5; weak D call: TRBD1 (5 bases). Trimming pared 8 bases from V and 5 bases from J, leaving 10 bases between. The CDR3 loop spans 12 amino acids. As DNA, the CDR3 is TGTGCCAGCCGGGGCCCAGATCAGCCCCAGCATTTT. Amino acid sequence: CASRGPDQPQHF.

Here the CDR3 DNA reads TGTGCCAGCAGCTCCCAGCTAGCCAAAAACATTCAGTACTTC. This encodes CASSSQLAKNIQYF. The rearrangement links TRBV11-2 to TRBJ2-4, with D unresolved. The V end was cut by 4 bases, the J end by 0 bases, with 7 bases between. Germline-derived CDR1 and CDR2 are SGHAT and FQNNGV. The CDR3 has 14 residues.

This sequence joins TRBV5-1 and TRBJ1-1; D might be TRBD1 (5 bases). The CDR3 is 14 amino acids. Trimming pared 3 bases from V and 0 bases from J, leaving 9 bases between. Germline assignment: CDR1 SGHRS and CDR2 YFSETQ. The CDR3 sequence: CASSSGRVNTEAFF. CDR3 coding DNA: TGCGCCAGCAGCTCCGGCAGGGTGAACACTGAAGCTTTCTTT.

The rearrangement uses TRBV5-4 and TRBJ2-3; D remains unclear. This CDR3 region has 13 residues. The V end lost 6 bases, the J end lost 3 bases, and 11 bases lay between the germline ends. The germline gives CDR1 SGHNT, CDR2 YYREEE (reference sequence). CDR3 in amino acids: CASTLRPTDTQYF. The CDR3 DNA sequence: TGTGCCAGCACCCTCCGTCCTACAGATACGCAGTATTTT.

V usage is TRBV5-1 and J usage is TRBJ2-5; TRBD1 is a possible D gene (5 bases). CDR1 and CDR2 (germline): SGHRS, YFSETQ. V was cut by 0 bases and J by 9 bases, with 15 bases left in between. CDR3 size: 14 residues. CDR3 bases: TGCGCCAGCAGCTTGGCGGCTGGCCCACAGGCCCAGTACTTC. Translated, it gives CASSLAAGPQAQYF.

CDR3 region: CASSLSPVSGANVLTF. CDR3 coding DNA: TGCGCCAGCAGCTTGTCGCCAGTCTCTGGGGCCAACGTCCTGACTTTC. The chain joins TRBV5-1 to TRBJ2-6; D is unclear. Trimming removed 1 base from V and 0 bases from J, with 8 bases in between. The CDR3 extends over 16 amino acids. CDR1 and CDR2 from the germline V gene are SGHRS and YFSETQ.

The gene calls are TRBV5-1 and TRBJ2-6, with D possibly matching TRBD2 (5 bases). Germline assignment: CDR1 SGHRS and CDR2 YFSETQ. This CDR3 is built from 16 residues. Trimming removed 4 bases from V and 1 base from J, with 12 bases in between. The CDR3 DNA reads TGCGCCAGCAGCCCGACTATTCATTCTGGGGCCAACGTCCTGACTTTC. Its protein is CASSPTIHSGANVLTF.

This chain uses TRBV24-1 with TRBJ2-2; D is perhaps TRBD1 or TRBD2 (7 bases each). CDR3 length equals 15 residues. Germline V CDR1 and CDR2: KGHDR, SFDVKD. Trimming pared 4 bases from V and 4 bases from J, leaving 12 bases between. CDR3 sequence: CATSDDREGTGELFF. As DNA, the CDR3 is TGTGCCACCAGTGACGACAGGGAGGGCACCGGGGAGCTGTTTTTT.

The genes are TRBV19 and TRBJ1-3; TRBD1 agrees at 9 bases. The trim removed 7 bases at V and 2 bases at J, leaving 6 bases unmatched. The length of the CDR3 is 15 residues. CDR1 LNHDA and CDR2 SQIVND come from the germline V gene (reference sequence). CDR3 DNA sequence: TGTGCCAGTAAAGTGGGACAGGGAGCTGGAAACACCATATATTTT. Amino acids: CASKVGQGAGNTIYF.